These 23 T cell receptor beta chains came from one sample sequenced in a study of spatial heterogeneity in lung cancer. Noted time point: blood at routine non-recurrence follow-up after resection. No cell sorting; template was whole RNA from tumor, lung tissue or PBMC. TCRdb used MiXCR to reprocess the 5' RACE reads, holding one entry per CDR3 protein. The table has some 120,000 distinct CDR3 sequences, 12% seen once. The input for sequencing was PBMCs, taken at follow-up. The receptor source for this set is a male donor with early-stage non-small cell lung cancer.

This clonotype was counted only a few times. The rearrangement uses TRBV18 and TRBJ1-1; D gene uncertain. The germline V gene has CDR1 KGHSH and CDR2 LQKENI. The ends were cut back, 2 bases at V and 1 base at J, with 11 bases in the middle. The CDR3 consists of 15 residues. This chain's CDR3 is CASSPTSARNTEAFF. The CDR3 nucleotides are TGTGCCAGCTCACCAACTTCCGCCCGGAACACTGAAGCTTTCTTT.

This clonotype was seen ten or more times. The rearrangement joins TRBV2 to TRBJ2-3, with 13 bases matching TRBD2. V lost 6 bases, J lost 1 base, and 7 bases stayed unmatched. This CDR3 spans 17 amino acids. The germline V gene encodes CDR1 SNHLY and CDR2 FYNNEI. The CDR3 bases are TGTGCCAGCAGAAAGACTAGCGGGGGGTTTGGCACAGATACGCAGTATTTT. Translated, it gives CASRKTSGGFGTDTQYF.

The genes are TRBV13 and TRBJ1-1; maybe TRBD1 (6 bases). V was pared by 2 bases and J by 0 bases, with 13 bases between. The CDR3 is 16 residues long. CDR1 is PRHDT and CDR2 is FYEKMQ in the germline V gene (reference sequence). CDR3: CASSLRFGGMNTEAFF. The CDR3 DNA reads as TGTGCCAGCAGCTTAAGGTTCGGGGGCATGAACACTGAAGCTTTCTTT.

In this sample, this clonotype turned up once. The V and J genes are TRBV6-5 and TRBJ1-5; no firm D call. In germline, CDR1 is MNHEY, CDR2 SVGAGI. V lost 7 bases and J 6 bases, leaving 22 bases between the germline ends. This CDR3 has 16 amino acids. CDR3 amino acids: CASTWDTNPFSQPQHF. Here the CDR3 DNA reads TGTGCCAGCACCTGGGATACCAACCCTTTCAGTCAGCCCCAGCATTTT.

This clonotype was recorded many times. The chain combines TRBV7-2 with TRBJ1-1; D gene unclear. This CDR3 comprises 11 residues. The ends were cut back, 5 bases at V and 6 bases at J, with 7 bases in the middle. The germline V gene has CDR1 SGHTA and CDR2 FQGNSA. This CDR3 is CASSRYAEAFF. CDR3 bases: TGTGCCAGCAGCCGCTACGCTGAAGCTTTCTTT.

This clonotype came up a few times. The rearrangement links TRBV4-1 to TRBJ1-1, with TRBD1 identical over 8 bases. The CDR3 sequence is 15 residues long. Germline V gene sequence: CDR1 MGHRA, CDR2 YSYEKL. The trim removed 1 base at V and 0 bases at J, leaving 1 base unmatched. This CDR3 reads CASSQGQGMNTEAFF. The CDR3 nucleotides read TGCGCCAGCAGCCAAGGACAGGGGATGAACACTGAAGCTTTCTTT.

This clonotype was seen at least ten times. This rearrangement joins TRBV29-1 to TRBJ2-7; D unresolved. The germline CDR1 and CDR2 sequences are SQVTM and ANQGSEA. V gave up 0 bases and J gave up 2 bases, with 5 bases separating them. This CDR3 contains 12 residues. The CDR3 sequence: CSVEDQAYEQYF. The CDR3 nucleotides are TGCAGCGTTGAAGATCAAGCCTACGAGCAGTACTTC.

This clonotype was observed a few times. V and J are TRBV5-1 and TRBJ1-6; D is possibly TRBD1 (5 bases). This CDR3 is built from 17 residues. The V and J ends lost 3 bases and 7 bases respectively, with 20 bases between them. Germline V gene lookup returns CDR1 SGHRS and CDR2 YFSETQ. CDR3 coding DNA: TGCGCCAGCAGCTCCGCTTCGGGGACCGGGGCGAATTCACCCCTCCACTTT. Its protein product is CASSSASGTGANSPLHF.

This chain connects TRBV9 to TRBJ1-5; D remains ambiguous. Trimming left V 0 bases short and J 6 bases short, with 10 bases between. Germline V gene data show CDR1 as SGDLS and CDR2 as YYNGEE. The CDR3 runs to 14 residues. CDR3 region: CASSVDQDPQPQHF. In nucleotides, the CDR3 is TGTGCCAGCAGCGTAGACCAGGATCCTCAGCCCCAGCATTTT.

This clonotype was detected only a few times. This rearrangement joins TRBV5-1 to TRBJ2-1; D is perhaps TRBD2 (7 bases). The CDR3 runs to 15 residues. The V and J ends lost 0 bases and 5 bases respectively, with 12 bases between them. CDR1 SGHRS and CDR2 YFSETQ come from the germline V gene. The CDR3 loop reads CASSLGHGGHNEQFF. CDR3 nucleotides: TGCGCCAGCAGCTTGGGCCACGGGGGGCACAATGAGCAGTTCTTC. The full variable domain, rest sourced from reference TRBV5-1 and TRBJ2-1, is KAGVTQTPRYLIKTRGQQVTLSCSPISGHRSVSWYQQTPGQGLQFLFEYFSETQRNKGNFPGRFSGRQFSNSRSEMNVSTLELGDSALYLCASSLGHGGHNEQFFGPGTRLTVL.

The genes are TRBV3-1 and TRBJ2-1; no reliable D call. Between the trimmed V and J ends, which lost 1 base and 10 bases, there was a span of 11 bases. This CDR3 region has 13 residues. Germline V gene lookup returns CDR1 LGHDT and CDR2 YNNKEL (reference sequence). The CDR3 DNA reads TGTGCCAGCAGCCAAGGTTCACCCGGGGAGCAGTTCTTC. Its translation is CASSQGSPGEQFF.

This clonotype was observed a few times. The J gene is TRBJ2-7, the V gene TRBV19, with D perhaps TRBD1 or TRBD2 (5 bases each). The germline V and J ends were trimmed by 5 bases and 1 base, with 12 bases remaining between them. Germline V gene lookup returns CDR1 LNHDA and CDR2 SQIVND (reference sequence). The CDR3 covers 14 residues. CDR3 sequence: CASSGRDGSYEQYF. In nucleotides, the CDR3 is TGTGCCAGTAGTGGCCGGGACGGATCCTACGAGCAGTACTTC.

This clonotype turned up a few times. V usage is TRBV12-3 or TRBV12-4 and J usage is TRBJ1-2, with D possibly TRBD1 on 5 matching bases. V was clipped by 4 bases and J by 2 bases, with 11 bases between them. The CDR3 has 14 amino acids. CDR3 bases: TGTGCCAGCAGTTCCAGGGTTCGCAACTATGGCTACACCTTC. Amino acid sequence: CASSSRVRNYGYTF.

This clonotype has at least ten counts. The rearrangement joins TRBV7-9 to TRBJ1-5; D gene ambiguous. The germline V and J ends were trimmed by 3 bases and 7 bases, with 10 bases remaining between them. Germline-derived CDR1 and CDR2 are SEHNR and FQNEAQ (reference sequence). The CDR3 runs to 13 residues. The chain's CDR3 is CASSFEGSQPQHF. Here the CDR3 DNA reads TGTGCCAGCAGCTTTGAGGGCAGCCAGCCCCAGCATTTT.

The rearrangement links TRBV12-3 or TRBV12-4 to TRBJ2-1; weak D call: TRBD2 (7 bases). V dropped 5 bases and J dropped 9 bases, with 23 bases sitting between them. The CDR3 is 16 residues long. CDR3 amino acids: CASSRGTTGNTGEQFF. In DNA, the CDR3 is TGTGCCAGCAGTAGAGGGACTACAGGGAATACGGGTGAGCAGTTCTTC.

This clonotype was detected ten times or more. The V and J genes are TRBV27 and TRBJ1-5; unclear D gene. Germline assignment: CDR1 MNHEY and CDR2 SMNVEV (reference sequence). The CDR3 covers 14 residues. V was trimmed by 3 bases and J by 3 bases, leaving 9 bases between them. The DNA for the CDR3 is TGTGCCAGCAGTTTGAACGGCGCCAATCAGCCCCAGCATTTT. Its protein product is CASSLNGANQPQHF.

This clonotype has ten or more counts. This CDR3 is CSASWTGVLGTQYF. The CDR3, as DNA: TGCAGTGCTAGTTGGACAGGGGTATTGGGGACCCAGTACTTC. This sequence joins TRBV20-1 and TRBJ2-5; TRBD1 agrees at 9 bases. Losses at the gene ends were 3 bases for V and 7 bases for J; bases not matched to a gene: 9. The length of the CDR3 is 14 residues. Germline V gene sequence: CDR1 DFQATT, CDR2 SNEGSKA (reference sequence).

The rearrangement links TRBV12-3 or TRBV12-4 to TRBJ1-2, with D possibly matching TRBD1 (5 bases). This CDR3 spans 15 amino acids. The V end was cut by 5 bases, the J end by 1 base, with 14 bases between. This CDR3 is CASSPTGRGNYGYTF. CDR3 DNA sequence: TGTGCCAGCAGTCCCACGGGGAGGGGTAACTATGGCTACACCTTC.

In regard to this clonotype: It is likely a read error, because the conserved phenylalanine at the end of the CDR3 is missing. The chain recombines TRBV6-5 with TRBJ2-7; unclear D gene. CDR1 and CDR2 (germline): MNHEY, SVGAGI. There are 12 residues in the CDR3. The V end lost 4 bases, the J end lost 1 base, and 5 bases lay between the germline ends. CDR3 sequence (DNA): TGTGCCAGCAGTTCGCATTCCTACGAGCAGTACCTC. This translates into CASSSHSYEQYL.

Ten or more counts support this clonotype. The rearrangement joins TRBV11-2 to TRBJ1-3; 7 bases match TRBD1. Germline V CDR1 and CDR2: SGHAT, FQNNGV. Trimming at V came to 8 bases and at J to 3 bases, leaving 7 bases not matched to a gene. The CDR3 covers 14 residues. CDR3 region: CASQKGAFGNTIYF. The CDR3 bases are TGTGCCAGCCAGAAGGGGGCGTTTGGAAACACCATATATTTT. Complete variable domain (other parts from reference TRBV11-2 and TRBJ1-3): EAGVAQSPRYKIIEKRQSVAFWCNPISGHATLYWYQQILGQGPKLLIQFQNNGVVDDSQLPKDRFSAERLKGVDSTLKIQPAKLEDSAVYLCASQKGAFGNTIYFGEGSWLTVV.

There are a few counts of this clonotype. The CDR3 nucleotides are TGTGCCAGCAGCCAATTTCGGAACACCGGGGAGCTGTTTTTT. It encodes CASSQFRNTGELFF. The chain has TRBV3-1 and TRBJ2-2, with D hard to call. Trimming took off 2 bases at V and 1 base at J, with 5 bases between the two ends. Germline CDR1 reads LGHDT; CDR2 reads YNNKEL (reference sequence). The CDR3 sequence is 14 residues long.

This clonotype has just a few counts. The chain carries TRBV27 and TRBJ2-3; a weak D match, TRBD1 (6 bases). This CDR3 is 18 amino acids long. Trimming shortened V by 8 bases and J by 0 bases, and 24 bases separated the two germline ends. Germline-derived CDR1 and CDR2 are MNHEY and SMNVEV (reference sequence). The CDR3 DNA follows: TGTGCCAGCCTTCCGGGTTTGGGGGCCGAATCTAGCACAGATACGCAGTATTTT. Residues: CASLPGLGAESSTDTQYF.

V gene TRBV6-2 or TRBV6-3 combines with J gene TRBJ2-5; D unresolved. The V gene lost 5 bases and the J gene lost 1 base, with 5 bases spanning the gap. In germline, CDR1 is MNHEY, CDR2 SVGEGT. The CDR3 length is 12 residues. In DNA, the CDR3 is TGTGCCAGCAGTAAATCCCAAGAGACCCAGTACTTC. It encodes CASSKSQETQYF.